Presented here are 7 T cell receptor beta chains from one specimen sequenced in a study of Ad26.COV2.S vaccination and SARS-CoV-2 variants. The repertoire was sequenced with immunoSEQ multiplex PCR; TCRdb's copy has only in-frame clones and lacks some. The data contain fewer than 400,000 clones, roughly nine tenths of them seen just once; the ten biggest clones take up approximately 3.7%. The treatment here: around 19 received Ad26.COV2.S at low or high dose, single or two shots; several received placebo; per-sample allocation not given. Sampling occurred on day 63 after the first vaccine or placebo injection. The specimen was peripheral blood, collected in a trial of Ad26.COV2.S vaccine versus placebo. The receptors originated from a person between 18 and 65 years old who received the Ad26.COV2.S COVID-19 vaccine or a placebo.

The CDR3 bases are TGTGCCAGCAGTCTGCTTGCGGGGCCTTTGGGGGATACGCAGTATTTT. Protein sequence: CASSLLAGPLGDTQYF. V and J are TRBV27 and TRBJ2-3, with TRBD2 as a possible D gene (6 bases). This CDR3 contains 16 residues. Germline lookup yields CDR1 MNHEY and CDR2 SMNVEV (reference sequence). The V gene lost 5 bases and the J gene lost 6 bases, with 21 bases spanning the gap.

The chain links TRBV18 to TRBJ1-2; 7 bases fit TRBD1. V lost 6 bases and J lost 8; bases outside the gene matches: 9. This CDR3 is built from 13 residues. Germline loops: CDR1 KGHSH, CDR2 LQKENI. The CDR3 spells CASSLDRAEGYTF. The CDR3 DNA sequence: TGTGCCAGCTCTCTTGACAGGGCTGAGGGCTACACCTTC.

The chain uses TRBV25-1 and TRBJ1-5; the D gene is possibly TRBD1 (5 bases). The length of the CDR3 is 13 residues. From germline, CDR1 is MGHDK and CDR2 SYGVNS. V lost 3 bases and J 6 bases, leaving 9 bases between the germline ends. This CDR3 reads CASSDYQGQPQHF. The CDR3 coding sequence is TGTGCCAGCAGTGACTACCAGGGTCAGCCCCAGCATTTT.

This rearrangement joins TRBV30 to TRBJ1-2, with D perhaps TRBD1 (5 bases). Germline values: CDR1 GTSNPN, CDR2 SVGIG (reference sequence). V lost 4 bases and J 6 bases, leaving 18 bases between the germline ends. This CDR3 has 14 residues. The CDR3 spells CAWTRVPSSNGYTF. CDR3 bases: TGTGCCTGGACCAGGGTACCCTCCTCAAATGGCTACACCTTC.

CDR3 DNA sequence: TGTGCCACCAGCCGGGCTGTCCTATCTGGGGCCAACGTCCTGACTTTC. Translating it yields CATSRAVLSGANVLTF. This rearrangement joins TRBV15 to TRBJ2-6; D remains ambiguous. V shed 5 bases and J shed 1 base, with 12 bases lying between them. Germline assignment: CDR1 LNHNV and CDR2 YYDKDF (reference sequence). This CDR3 has 16 amino acids.

This clone was counted between two and nine times. V is TRBV3-1 (or the pseudogene TRBV3-2) and J is TRBJ1-1, with a tentative D call TRBD1 (5 bases). Germline CDR1 reads LGHDT; CDR2 reads YNNKEL (reference sequence). The length of the CDR3 is 16 residues. The ends were cut back, 4 bases at V and 4 bases at J, with 19 bases in the middle. Here the CDR3 DNA reads TGTGCCAGCAGCCCGGGACTACTGTTTGTGGGCACTGAAGCTTTCTTT. Its protein is CASSPGLLFVGTEAFF.

This clone occurred a few times. The chain links TRBV3-1 (or the pseudogene TRBV3-2) to TRBJ1-2; TRBD1 aligns across 7 bases. V lost 4 bases and J lost 4; bases outside the gene matches: 9. Germline CDR1 is LGHDT and CDR2 is YNNKEL (reference sequence). This CDR3 comprises 15 residues. CDR3: CASSRGTDLTYGYTF. The CDR3 coding sequence is TGTGCCAGCAGCCGGGGGACAGACCTTACCTATGGCTACACCTTC.